This T cell receptor beta chain was sequenced during a study of shared clonotypes between healthy human individuals. Study information: The cohort had two women and three men, ages 18 to 49.

To note about this clone: The antigen is unknown.

Whole-study findings and limits: Depth was large, yet rarefaction showed that sorted-subset sequencing was incomplete.

Partitioning of CD4+ cells yielded a CD45RA+ naive subset and a CD45RA-negative memory subset. Method: immunoSEQ multiplex PCR; TCRdb's copy keeps in-frame clones and lacks some. The sample lists millions of clones, just over 90% occurring once. The CDR3 sequence is 15 residues long. The V end was cut by 2 bases, the J end by 3 bases, with 11 bases between. Germline CDR1 reads MNHNS; CDR2 reads SASEGT. The V gene is TRBV6-1, the J gene TRBJ1-5, with D maybe TRBD1 (5 bases). Sequencing used naive CD4+ T cells from PBMCs. The subset is: CD45RA+ positively selected. This clonotype was sampled from a man younger than 35 in good health. Some clones in this sample may be carry-over from other donors' samples. The CDR3 protein is CASSEWSGYNQPQHF. The CDR3 nucleotides are TGTGCCAGCAGTGAATGGTCAGGGTACAATCAGCCCCAGCATTTT.